One sample yielded the 28 T cell receptor beta chains listed below, sequenced in a study of PD-L1 blockade in urothelial cancer. The assay was immunoSEQ multiplex PCR, and TCRdb's table has in-frame clones only and misses some. This table holds 80,000 to 100,000 clones, around 76% found once. The sequenced sample was PBMCs, obtained around atezolizumab (anti-PD-L1) treatment. The receptors were gathered from a man in his sixties or seventies with urothelial cancer.

This clone was found a few times. The rearrangement uses TRBV7-3 and TRBJ2-7, with TRBD2 matching over 10 bases. Germline values: CDR1 SGHTA, CDR2 FQGTGA. The V and J ends lost 5 bases and 0 bases, in that order; junction bases with no gene match: 13. The CDR3 length is 18 residues. The DNA of the CDR3 is TGTGCCAGCAGCCCCCCAGGGGCTAGCGGGAGCCCCTCCTACGAGCAGTACTTC. Its protein product is CASSPPGASGSPSYEQYF.

The J gene is TRBJ2-7, the V gene TRBV5-1; 11 bases agree with TRBD2. J lost 0 bases, V lost 4 bases, and 6 bases had no gene match. This CDR3 is built from 16 residues. CDR1 is SGHRS, CDR2 YFSETQ, per germline. The CDR3 protein is CASSPGTSGNSYEQYF. The CDR3 DNA sequence: TGCGCCAGCAGCCCAGGGACTAGCGGTAACTCCTACGAGCAGTACTTC.

V usage is TRBV5-5 and J usage is TRBJ2-7; maybe TRBD1 (6 bases). Germline CDR1 SGHKS, CDR2 YYEKEE (reference sequence). The CDR3 length is 14 residues. Trimming took 4 bases from V and 3 from J, leaving 14 bases between them. CDR3 sequence (DNA): TGTGCCAGCAGCGTACAGGGTTCCGTCTACGAGCAGTACTTC. It translates to CASSVQGSVYEQYF.

The V gene is TRBV5-4, the J gene TRBJ2-2, with 9 bases matching TRBD1. After removal of 4 bases from V and 5 bases from J, the junction contained 9 bases not matched to a gene. The CDR3 runs 16 residues. Germline CDR1 is SGHNT and CDR2 is YYREEE (reference sequence). CDR3: CASSPGQGPGTGELFF. The CDR3 bases are TGTGCCAGCAGCCCGGGACAGGGACCAGGGACCGGGGAGCTGTTTTTT.

For this clone: The limits of the CDR3 on the DNA are not certain, so only TCRdb's listed CDR3 is given. V and J are TRBV5-6 and TRBJ2-7; TRBD1, the table's D call, was not compared with the DNA. The V gene's germline CDR1 is SGHDT and CDR2 YYEEEE. From its first to its last residue, the CDR3 has 14 amino acids. CDR3 residues: CASSFRARVHEQYF.

CDR3 coding DNA: TGCGCCAGCAGCCAAGCAACTCAAGAGACCCAGTACTTC. Residues: CASSQATQETQYF. The chain recombines TRBV4-1 with TRBJ2-5; no clear D. The V end was cut by 1 base, the J end by 2 bases, with 5 bases between. The CDR3 runs to 13 residues. Per germline, CDR1 MGHRA and CDR2 YSYEKL.

This clone was observed a single time. The V gene is TRBV20-1, the J gene TRBJ2-1, with 7 nucleotides matching TRBD1. J was trimmed by 16 bases and V by 5 bases; bases with no gene match: 11. CDR1 and CDR2 (germline): DFQATT, SNEGSKA (reference sequence). The length of the CDR3 is 11 residues. The CDR3 DNA follows: TGCAGTGCTGTGTACAGGGGAATGGAATTCTTC. Protein: CSAVYRGMEFF.

This clone was picked up a small number of times. The chain is built from TRBV12-5 and TRBJ1-5, with D unresolved. Trimming cost V 6 bases and J 2 bases, with 5 bases left between them. This CDR3 contains 12 residues. Germline V gives CDR1 LGHNT, CDR2 FRNRAP. The CDR3 loop is CASGSGNQPQHF. CDR3 DNA: TGTGCTAGTGGGTCGGGCAATCAGCCCCAGCATTTT.

This chain uses TRBV5-6 with TRBJ2-2; 12 nucleotides agree with TRBD2. Trimming cost V 4 bases and J 3 bases; bases outside gene matches: 10. Germline lookup yields CDR1 SGHDT and CDR2 YYEEEE. This CDR3 has 18 amino acids. The CDR3 loop reads CASSPTPSGGADTGELFF. Here the CDR3 DNA reads TGTGCCAGCAGCCCTACCCCTAGCGGGGGGGCCGACACCGGGGAGCTGTTTTTT.

The gene calls are TRBV4-2 and TRBJ2-7; 10 bases are a match to TRBD1. V was pared by 0 bases and J by 5 bases, with 7 bases of the junction left unmatched. The CDR3 totals 16 residues. Looked up from germline, CDR1 is LGHNA and CDR2 is YNFKEQ. The DNA for the CDR3 is TGTGCCAGCAGCCAAGATGGGGGGGACAGGGGCCACGAGCAGTACTTC. It is translated as CASSQDGGDRGHEQYF.

This clone is a singleton in its sample. V is TRBV18 and J is TRBJ2-3, with 9 bases fitting TRBD2. Looked up from germline, CDR1 is KGHSH and CDR2 is LQKENI. CDR3 size: 16 residues. The V gene end was trimmed by 6 bases and the J gene end by 5 bases; junction bases not matched to a gene: 12. CDR3 DNA sequence: TGTGCCAGCTCCCCATTAGCGGGAGCCGGACAAGATACGCAGTATTTT. It specifies CASSPLAGAGQDTQYF.

The V gene is TRBV7-2, the J gene TRBJ2-7, with D possibly TRBD2 on 6 matching bases. CDR3 length: 15 amino acids. The V end lost 2 bases, the J end lost 3 bases, and 14 bases lay between the germline ends. Germline V lookup: CDR1 SGHTA, CDR2 FQGNSA. CDR3 amino acids: CASSLFSGTYYEQYF. In nucleotides, the CDR3 is TGTGCCAGCAGCTTATTTAGCGGAACTTACTACGAGCAGTACTTC.

The chain joins TRBV5-4 to TRBJ2-3, with D maybe TRBD2 (6 bases). CDR3 length: 16 amino acids. From germline, CDR1 is SGHNT and CDR2 YYREEE (reference sequence). V was shortened by 5 bases and J by 3 bases, with 19 bases between the two germline ends. CDR3 protein: CASSLLVTGVTDTQYF. CDR3 nucleotides: TGTGCCAGCAGTTTATTGGTTACGGGAGTAACAGATACGCAGTATTTT.

This chain uses TRBV2 with TRBJ2-2; D may be TRBD2 (7 bases). The ends were cut back, 6 bases at V and 6 bases at J, with 17 bases in the middle. The CDR3 has 15 amino acids. Germline-derived CDR1 and CDR2 are SNHLY and FYNNEI. The chain's CDR3 is CASRLGGGPSGELFF. In nucleotides, the CDR3 is TGTGCCAGCAGGCTAGGGGGAGGGCCGTCCGGGGAGCTGTTTTTT.

The chain employs TRBV5-1 and TRBJ1-2; D is uncertain. CDR3 length: 13 amino acids. In germline, CDR1 is SGHRS, CDR2 YFSETQ. Trimming left V 0 bases short and J 11 bases short, with 14 bases between. The DNA for the CDR3 is TGCGCCAGCAGCTTGGTCGGCCGGGAAGTTTACACCTTC. It codes for CASSLVGREVYTF. The full variable domain, rest sourced from reference TRBV5-1 and TRBJ1-2, is KAGVTQTPRYLIKTRGQQVTLSCSPISGHRSVSWYQQTPGQGLQFLFEYFSETQRNKGNFPGRFSGRQFSNSRSEMNVSTLELGDSALYLCASSLVGREVYTFGSGTRLTVV.

The rearrangement uses TRBV7-2 and TRBJ2-7; 11 bases align to TRBD2. V shed 3 bases and J 3 bases; nucleotides not matched to a gene: 1. Germline V CDR1 and CDR2: SGHTA, FQGNSA. The CDR3 is made up of 14 amino acids. The CDR3 DNA is TGTGCCAGCAGCTTTGGGACTAGCGGCTACGAGCAGTACTTC. Amino acids: CASSFGTSGYEQYF.

The gene calls are TRBV28 and TRBJ2-5; D may be TRBD2 (5 bases). The CDR3 has 14 residues. The germline gives CDR1 MDHEN, CDR2 SYDVKM. The V end was cut by 6 bases, the J end by 5 bases, with 16 bases between. CDR3 in DNA: TGTGCCAGCAGCGGGGAAAGGCACCGGGAGACCCAGTACTTC. It specifies CASSGERHRETQYF.

The chain employs TRBV7-9 and TRBJ1-6; D gene unclear. The CDR3 covers 15 residues. CDR1 is SEHNR and CDR2 is FQNEAQ in the germline V gene (reference sequence). V was clipped by 4 bases and J by 7 bases, with 14 bases between them. The CDR3 region has the DNA TGTGCCAGCAGCTCCACACAGTTTGGGAATTCACCCCTCCACTTT. Residues: CASSSTQFGNSPLHF.

This chain joins TRBV18 and TRBJ2-7; 7 bases agree with TRBD2. The CDR3 is 13 residues long. The germline CDR1 and CDR2 sequences are KGHSH and LQKENI. The V segment lost 6 bases and the J segment 5 bases; nucleotides outside the gene matches: 7. The CDR3 DNA follows: TGTGCCAGCTCGACGAGACGGGGGGACGAGCAGTACTTC. Translating it yields CASSTRRGDEQYF.

The chain employs TRBV5-4 and TRBJ2-3; 9 bases are shared with TRBD1. From germline, CDR1 is SGHNT and CDR2 YYREEE (reference sequence). The CDR3 contains 16 residues. J was trimmed by 5 bases and V by 4 bases; bases with no gene match: 11. CDR3 DNA sequence: TGTGCCAGCAGCCGCAACAGGGGGCGCGAGGGAGATACGCAGTATTTT. It codes for CASSRNRGREGDTQYF.

This clone turned up a few times. J is TRBJ1-2 and V is TRBV2; weak D call: TRBD1 (6 bases). Germline lookup yields CDR1 SNHLY and CDR2 FYNNEI. This CDR3 contains 16 residues. V shed 1 base and J shed 6 bases, with 18 bases lying between them. The CDR3 coding sequence is TGTGCCAGCAGTGAAGGTTTTTGGGGGCGGCTGAATGGCTACACCTTC. Its translation is CASSEGFWGRLNGYTF.

The chain links TRBV28 to TRBJ1-3; TRBD1 aligns across 7 bases. V gave up 2 bases and J gave up 3 bases; unmatched junction bases: 4. The germline gives CDR1 MDHEN, CDR2 SYDVKM. The CDR3 has 15 amino acids. CDR3 nucleotides: TGTGCCAGCAGTTTAATAGGGGGCGATGGAAACACCATATATTTT. It is translated as CASSLIGGDGNTIYF.

This rearrangement joins TRBV5-4 to TRBJ1-2; maybe TRBD1 (6 bases). This CDR3 contains 13 residues. The germline V gene has CDR1 SGHNT and CDR2 YYREEE (reference sequence). Trimming pared 2 bases from V and 5 bases from J, leaving 10 bases between. This CDR3 is CASSFQRGYGYTF. For the CDR3, the DNA is TGTGCCAGCAGCTTCCAGAGGGGGTATGGCTACACCTTC. The full variable domain, in which reference TRBV5-4 and TRBJ1-2 provide the parts outside the CDR3, is ETGVTQSPTHLIKTRGQQVTLRCSSQSGHNTVSWYQQALGQGPQFIFQYYREEENGRGNFPPRFSGLQFPNYSSELNVNALELDDSALYLCASSFQRGYGYTFGSGTRLTVV.

The chain uses TRBV5-8 and TRBJ2-1, with TRBD2 identical over 9 bases. The CDR3 sequence is 13 residues long. CDR1 and CDR2 (germline): SGHTS, YDEGEE. The junction had 13 bases not matched to a gene; V was cut back by 9 bases and J by 12 bases. CDR3 in amino acids: CATHLAGPEWQFF. The DNA of the CDR3 is TGTGCCACCCACCTAGCGGGGCCTGAGTGGCAGTTCTTC.

The V and J genes are TRBV6-6 and TRBJ2-7, with D tentatively TRBD1 (5 bases). V lost 0 bases, J lost 3 bases, and 9 bases lay in between. The germline V gene encodes CDR1 MNHNY and CDR2 SVGAGI (reference sequence). The length of the CDR3 is 14 residues. CDR3 sequence reads: CASSYSWQGYEQYF. CDR3 DNA sequence: TGTGCCAGCAGTTACTCGTGGCAGGGCTACGAGCAGTACTTC.

This rearrangement joins TRBV6-5 to TRBJ1-2, with D unresolved. Per germline, CDR1 MNHEY and CDR2 SVGAGI. This CDR3 spans 13 amino acids. V was pared by 2 bases and J by 4 bases, with 8 bases between. CDR3 amino acids: CASSYEGTYGYTF. The CDR3 DNA is TGTGCCAGCAGTTACGAGGGCACCTATGGCTACACCTTC.

The V and J genes are TRBV11-3 and TRBJ2-2; 11 nucleotides align to TRBD2. CDR1 SGHNT and CDR2 YENEEA come from the germline V gene. The CDR3 loop spans 18 amino acids. The V gene end was trimmed by 3 bases and the J gene end by 0 bases; junction bases not matched to a gene: 6. The chain's CDR3 is CASSLTGLAGPNTGELFF. Here the CDR3 DNA reads TGTGCCAGCAGCTTGACTGGACTAGCGGGCCCGAACACCGGGGAGCTGTTTTTT. Full variable domain (missing parts from reference TRBV11-3 and TRBJ2-2): EAGVVQSPRYKIIEKKQPVAFWCNPISGHNTLYWYLQNLGQGPELLIRYENEEAVDDSQLPKDRFSAERLKGVDSTLKIQPAELGDSAVYLCASSLTGLAGPNTGELFFGEGSRLTVL.

This sequence joins TRBV7-3 and TRBJ2-7; 8 nucleotides agree with TRBD1. J gave up 6 bases and V 5 bases, and 6 bases lay outside the gene matches. Per the germline V gene, CDR1 is SGHTA and CDR2 is FQGTGA. This CDR3 has 13 amino acids. The CDR3 sequence is CASSTDRAGEQYF. The CDR3 DNA reads as TGTGCCAGCAGCACGGACAGGGCGGGCGAGCAGTACTTC.